Below are 9 T cell receptor beta chains sequenced from a single sample in a study of shared clonotypes between healthy human individuals. Method: immunoSEQ multiplex PCR; TCRdb's copy keeps in-frame clones and lacks some. The repertoire holds approximately 2,300,000 clones, with approximately 90% as singletons. Material: naive CD4+ T cells from PBMCs. Subset meaning: CD45RA+ positively selected. Source of these receptors: a man aged 18 to 30 in good health. Some clones in this sample may be carry-over from other donors' samples.

The CDR3 spells CASSLATGGGPEQYF. CDR3 nucleotide sequence: TGCGCCAGCAGCTTGGCGACAGGGGGCGGACCCGAGCAGTACTTC. The V call is TRBV5-1, the J call TRBJ2-7, with 10 bases identical to TRBD1. In germline, CDR1 is SGHRS, CDR2 YFSETQ. The CDR3 covers 15 residues. With 0 bases clipped from V and 6 bases from J, the junction kept 6 bases outside the gene matches.

CDR3 DNA sequence: TGTGCCAGCAGTTACCAGCAGGGGACGCAGTACTTC. This encodes CASSYQQGTQYF. The chain links TRBV6-5 to TRBJ2-7; the D gene is possibly TRBD1 (6 bases). Germline CDR1 reads MNHEY; CDR2 reads SVGAGI. This CDR3 spans 12 amino acids. V lost 2 bases and J 9 bases, leaving 11 bases between the germline ends.

This clone was counted once. The chain links TRBV2 to TRBJ2-7; the match to TRBD2 covers 13 bases. The CDR3 is 14 residues long. Trimming cost V 6 bases and J 11 bases; bases outside gene matches: 10. Germline V CDR1 and CDR2: SNHLY, FYNNEI. The CDR3 is CASRGAGTSGAKYF. The CDR3 DNA follows: TGTGCCAGCAGGGGGGCCGGGACTAGCGGGGCTAAGTACTTC.

V and J are TRBV7-3 and TRBJ2-1; 9 nucleotides line up with TRBD1. CDR3 length equals 15 residues. In germline, CDR1 is SGHTA, CDR2 FQGTGA. Trimming removed 4 bases from V and 5 bases from J; junction bases left unmatched: 6. The CDR3 DNA is TGTGCCAGCAGCTCAACCGGGACAGGGAACAATGAGCAGTTCTTC. Translating gives CASSSTGTGNNEQFF.

CDR3 sequence (DNA): TGTGCCAGCGCACCGAGCCGGACTAGTCAGGACAATGAGCAGTTCTTC. Protein product: CASAPSRTSQDNEQFF. V gene TRBV4-2 combines with J gene TRBJ2-1; 7 bases line up with TRBD2. This CDR3 spans 16 amino acids. Germline V lookup: CDR1 LGHNA, CDR2 YNFKEQ. V lost 8 bases, J lost 5 bases, and 15 bases stayed unmatched.

The chain has TRBV7-6 and TRBJ2-1, with 7 bases aligning to TRBD2. J gave up 3 bases and V 1 base, and 6 bases lay outside the gene matches. There are 16 residues in the CDR3. Per the germline V gene, CDR1 is SGHVS and CDR2 is FNYEAQ. CDR3: CASSLGWAGDYNEQFF. The CDR3 bases are TGTGCCAGCAGCTTAGGTTGGGCGGGAGACTACAATGAGCAGTTCTTC.

The chain joins TRBV27 to TRBJ2-5, with D tentatively TRBD1 or TRBD2 (6 bases each). V was trimmed by 3 bases and J by 4 bases, leaving 15 bases between them. From germline, CDR1 is MNHEY and CDR2 SMNVEV (reference sequence). The CDR3 is 15 amino acids. CDR3 sequence: CASSLGGTGLETQYF. The CDR3 coding sequence is TGTGCCAGCAGTTTGGGGGGTACAGGGCTAGAGACCCAGTACTTC.

The rearrangement links TRBV4-1 to TRBJ2-6; D is possibly TRBD1 (5 bases). Germline V lookup: CDR1 MGHRA, CDR2 YSYEKL. This CDR3 spans 19 amino acids. Trimming left V 0 bases short and J 0 bases short, with 15 bases between. Here the CDR3 reads CASSQDLGRVHSGANVLTF. The CDR3 coding sequence is TGCGCCAGCAGCCAAGATTTGGGCAGGGTACACTCTGGGGCCAACGTCCTGACTTTC.

This chain joins TRBV6-6 and TRBJ1-3; a possible D gene is TRBD1 (5 bases). Germline V lookup: CDR1 MNHNY, CDR2 SVGAGI (reference sequence). V was clipped by 7 bases and J by 2 bases, with 12 bases between them. The CDR3 sequence is 14 residues long. The CDR3 reads CASTPRGAGNTIYF. CDR3 DNA sequence: TGTGCCAGCACCCCACGGGGGGCTGGAAACACCATATATTTT.